This T cell receptor (beta chain) is drawn from a study of prognosis after radiotherapy for stage I lung cancer. This clonotype was counted at least ten times. V lost 0 bases, J lost 6 bases, and 3 bases stayed unmatched. Germline CDR1 and CDR2: SGHRS and YFSETQ. CDR3 length: 13 amino acids. Genomic DNA served as the source from which two-round multiplex PCR generated TCR beta CDR3 amplicons. First-round PCR employed TRBV- and TRBJ-specific primers for each gene. Using its own MiXCR run on the multiplex PCR reads, TCRdb lists one record per CDR3 protein. This table has tens of thousands of distinct CDR3 sequences, approximately 25% appearing once.

The sample consisted of PBMCs, taken before or after stereotactic body radiation therapy (not recorded which). This chain joins TRBV5-1 and TRBJ2-7; TRBD1 aligns across 7 bases. The receptor was derived from a donor over 45 with non-small cell lung cancer. This chain's CDR3 is CASSLGQGSEQYF. The CDR3 coding sequence is TGCGCCAGCAGCTTGGGACAGGGCAGCGAGCAGTACTTC.